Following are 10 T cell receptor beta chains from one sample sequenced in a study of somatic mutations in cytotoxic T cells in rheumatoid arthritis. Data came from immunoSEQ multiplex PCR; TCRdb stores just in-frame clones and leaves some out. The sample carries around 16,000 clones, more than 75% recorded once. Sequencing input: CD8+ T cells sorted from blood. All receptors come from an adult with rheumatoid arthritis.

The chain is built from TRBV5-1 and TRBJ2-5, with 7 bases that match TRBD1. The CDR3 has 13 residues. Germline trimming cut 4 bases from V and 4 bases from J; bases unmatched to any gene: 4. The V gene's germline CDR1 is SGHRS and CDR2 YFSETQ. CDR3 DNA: TGCGCCAGCAGCCGAGGGACAGCAGAGACCCAGTACTTC. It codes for CASSRGTAETQYF.

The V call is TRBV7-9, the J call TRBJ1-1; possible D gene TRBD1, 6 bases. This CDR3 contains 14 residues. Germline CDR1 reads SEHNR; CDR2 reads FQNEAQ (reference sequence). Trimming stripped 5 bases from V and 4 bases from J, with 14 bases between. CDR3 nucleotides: TGTGCCAGCAGCAGACTACAGGGATCCACTGAAGCTTTCTTT. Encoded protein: CASSRLQGSTEAFF.

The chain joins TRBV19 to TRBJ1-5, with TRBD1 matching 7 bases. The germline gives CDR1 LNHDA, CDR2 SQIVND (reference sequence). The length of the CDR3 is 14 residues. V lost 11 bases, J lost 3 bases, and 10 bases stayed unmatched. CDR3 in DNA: TGTGCCTGTTCCGGGACAGACTTCAATCAGCCCCAGCATTTT. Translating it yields CACSGTDFNQPQHF.

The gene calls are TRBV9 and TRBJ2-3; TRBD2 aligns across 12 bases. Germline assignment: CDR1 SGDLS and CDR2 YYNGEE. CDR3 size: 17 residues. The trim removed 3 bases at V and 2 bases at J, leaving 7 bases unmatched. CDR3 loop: CASSARGLAGTTDTQYF. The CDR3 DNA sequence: TGTGCCAGCAGCGCCCGCGGACTAGCGGGAACCACAGATACGCAGTATTTT.

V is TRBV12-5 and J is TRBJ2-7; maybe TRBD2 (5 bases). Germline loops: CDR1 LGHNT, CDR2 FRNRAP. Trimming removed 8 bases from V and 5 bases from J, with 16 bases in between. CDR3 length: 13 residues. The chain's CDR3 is CASNGGSSNEQYF. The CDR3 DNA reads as TGTGCTAGTAACGGTGGGAGCTCTAACGAGCAGTACTTC.

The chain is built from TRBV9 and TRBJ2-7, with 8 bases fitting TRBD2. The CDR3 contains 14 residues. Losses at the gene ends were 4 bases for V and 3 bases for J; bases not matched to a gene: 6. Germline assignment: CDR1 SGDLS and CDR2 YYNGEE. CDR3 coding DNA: TGTGCCAGCAGCCGGGGGGGTAGCAGCTACGAGCAGTACTTC. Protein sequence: CASSRGGSSYEQYF.

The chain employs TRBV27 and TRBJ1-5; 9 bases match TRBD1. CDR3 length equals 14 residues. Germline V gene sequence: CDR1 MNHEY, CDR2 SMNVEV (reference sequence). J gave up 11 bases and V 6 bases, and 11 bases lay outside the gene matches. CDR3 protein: CASSPTGGMLSQHF. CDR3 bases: TGTGCCAGCAGCCCGACAGGGGGGATGTTGTCCCAGCATTTT.

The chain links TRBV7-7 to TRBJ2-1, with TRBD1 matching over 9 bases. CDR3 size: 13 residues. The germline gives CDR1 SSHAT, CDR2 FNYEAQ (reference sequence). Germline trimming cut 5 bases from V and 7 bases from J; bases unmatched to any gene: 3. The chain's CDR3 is CASSRGTGNEQFF. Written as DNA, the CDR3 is TGTGCCAGCAGCCGTGGGACAGGGAATGAGCAGTTCTTC.

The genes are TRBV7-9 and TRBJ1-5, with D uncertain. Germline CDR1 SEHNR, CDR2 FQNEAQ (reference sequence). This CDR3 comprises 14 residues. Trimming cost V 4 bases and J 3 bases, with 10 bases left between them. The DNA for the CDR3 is TGTGCCAGCAGCTACTCGATAGACAATCAGCCCCAGCATTTT. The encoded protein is CASSYSIDNQPQHF.

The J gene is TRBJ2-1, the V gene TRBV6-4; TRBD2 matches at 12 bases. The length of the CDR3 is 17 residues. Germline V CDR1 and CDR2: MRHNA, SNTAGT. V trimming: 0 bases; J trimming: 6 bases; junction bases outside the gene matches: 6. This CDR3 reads CASSDSTSGSGANEQFF. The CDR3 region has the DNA TGTGCCAGCAGTGACTCGACTAGCGGGAGCGGGGCCAATGAGCAGTTCTTC.